Each of the 20 T cell receptor beta chains below was sequenced from the same sample in a study of cytomegalovirus exposure and HLA in healthy donors. Use of 60 Vbeta and 13 Jbeta primers characterized the PCR. Method: immunoSEQ multiplex PCR; TCRdb's copy keeps in-frame clones and lacks some. This table has 95,000 to 150,000 clones, under 80% appearing once. Sequencing was done on a sample of PBMCs. The receptors here all came from a man aged 55 to 70 in good health and CMV-seropositive.

The chain employs TRBV4-1 and TRBJ1-4; D call uncertain. CDR3 length: 12 residues. The germline V gene encodes CDR1 MGHRA and CDR2 YSYEKL. Trimming cost V 4 bases and J 8 bases, with 8 bases left between them. The CDR3 is CASSPYREKLFF. DNA for the CDR3: TGCGCCAGCAGCCCCTATAGAGAAAAACTGTTTTTT.

This clone has a single count. The V and J genes are TRBV6-5 and TRBJ2-7; 9 bases match TRBD1. The CDR3 extends over 15 amino acids. Germline loops: CDR1 MNHEY, CDR2 SVGAGI. The trim removed 5 bases at V and 4 bases at J, leaving 9 bases unmatched. The DNA for the CDR3 is TGTGCCAGCAGTCCCACGGGACAGGGAGATTACGAGCAGTACTTC. Translation gives CASSPTGQGDYEQYF.

This chain connects TRBV5-1 to TRBJ1-5; no clear D. The germline gives CDR1 SGHRS, CDR2 YFSETQ. V lost 4 bases, J lost 5 bases, and 16 bases lay in between. The CDR3 has 15 amino acids. DNA for the CDR3: TGCGCCAGCAGCCCGCTAGCGGGAGCGGATCAGCCCCAGCATTTT. Translated: CASSPLAGADQPQHF.

The genes are TRBV5-1 and TRBJ1-1, with 10 bases that match TRBD1. This CDR3 has 15 residues. Unmatched junction bases numbered 7, after V lost 4 bases and J lost 4 bases. Per the germline V gene, CDR1 is SGHRS and CDR2 is YFSETQ. The CDR3 is CASSIQTGGSTEAFF. The CDR3 nucleotides read TGCGCCAGCAGCATACAGACAGGGGGCAGCACTGAAGCTTTCTTT.

The sample holds a few counts of this clone. The chain employs TRBV27 and TRBJ2-7, with 8 nucleotides matching TRBD1. Trimming at V came to 3 bases and at J to 5 bases, leaving 9 bases not matched to a gene. The CDR3 loop spans 15 amino acids. From germline, CDR1 is MNHEY and CDR2 SMNVEV (reference sequence). This CDR3 is CASSLSGTGLHEQYF. The CDR3 DNA reads as TGTGCCAGCAGTTTGTCCGGGACAGGTCTCCACGAGCAGTACTTC.

This chain links TRBV5-5 with TRBJ1-4; TRBD1 matches at 7 bases. This CDR3 comprises 16 residues. The V gene's germline CDR1 is SGHKS and CDR2 YYEKEE (reference sequence). Unmatched junction bases numbered 8, after V lost 4 bases and J lost 2 bases. This chain's CDR3 is CASSATNRGTNEKLFF. CDR3 DNA sequence: TGTGCCAGCAGCGCCACGAACAGGGGCACTAATGAAAAACTGTTTTTT.

The chain employs TRBV28 and TRBJ2-2, with 9 bases fitting TRBD2. The V and J ends lost 7 bases and 7 bases, in that order; junction bases with no gene match: 7. Germline V gene sequence: CDR1 MDHEN, CDR2 SYDVKM. This CDR3 comprises 14 residues. The DNA of the CDR3 is TGTGCCAGCAACGCGGGGGGGCAGGTCGGGGAGCTGTTTTTT. This encodes CASNAGGQVGELFF.

This chain joins TRBV6-1 and TRBJ2-1; 7 bases map to TRBD1. The junction had 3 bases not matched to a gene; V was cut back by 3 bases and J by 4 bases. Germline V gives CDR1 MNHNS, CDR2 SASEGT. This CDR3 has 14 amino acids. The CDR3 DNA is TGTGCCAGCAGTGAGGGACAGCGATACAATGAGCAGTTCTTC. Its translation: CASSEGQRYNEQFF.

In this sample, this clone turned up once. The J gene is TRBJ1-2, the V gene TRBV30, with D maybe TRBD1 (6 bases). The germline CDR1 and CDR2 sequences are GTSNPN and SVGIG (reference sequence). This CDR3 region has 14 residues. V was trimmed by 0 bases and J by 7 bases, leaving 15 bases between them. This chain's CDR3 is CAWSVARGWGGYTF. In DNA form, the CDR3 reads TGTGCCTGGAGTGTAGCCAGGGGATGGGGTGGCTACACCTTC.

V and J are TRBV7-3 and TRBJ1-1; 12 bases line up with TRBD1. The CDR3 has 19 amino acids. Trimming at V came to 4 bases and at J to 1 base, leaving 13 bases not matched to a gene. CDR1 is SGHTA and CDR2 is FQGTGA in the germline V gene. This CDR3 reads CASSSPGTGGAPGNTEAFF. The CDR3 coding sequence is TGTGCCAGCAGCTCCCCCGGGACAGGGGGCGCCCCGGGGAACACTGAAGCTTTCTTT. Supplemented by reference TRBV7-3 and TRBJ1-1, the full variable domain reads GAGVSQTPSNKVTEKGKYVELRCDPISGHTALYWYRQSLGQGPEFLIYFQGTGAADDSGLPNDRFFAVRPEGSVSTLKIQRTERGDSAVYLCASSSPGTGGAPGNTEAFFGQGTRLTVV.

This clone was seen a single time. At one of its ends the junction is not consistent with the germline gene, which may arise from a read error. V and J are TRBV7-2 and TRBJ2-6; possibly TRBD1 for D (5 bases). Germline V gene lookup returns CDR1 SGHTA and CDR2 FQGNSA. CDR3 length: 15 amino acids. CDR3 loop: CVSSLDASGANGLTF. CDR3 bases: TGTGTCAGCAGCTTAGACGCATCTGGGGCCAACGGCCTGACTTTC.

The rearrangement links TRBV27 to TRBJ2-3; 13 bases map to TRBD2. CDR1 is MNHEY, CDR2 SMNVEV, per germline (reference sequence). Trimming at V came to 4 bases and at J to 6 bases, leaving 10 bases not matched to a gene. The CDR3 length is 17 residues. The CDR3 protein is CASSSPWTSGSIDTQYF. CDR3 in DNA: TGTGCCAGCAGTTCCCCCTGGACTAGCGGGAGTATTGATACGCAGTATTTT.

This clone was counted a single time. This chain joins TRBV10-2 and TRBJ1-3, with D possibly TRBD1 on 5 matching bases. The CDR3 length is 17 residues. CDR1 is WSHSY, CDR2 SAAADI, per germline. V dropped 0 bases and J dropped 2 bases, with 14 bases sitting between them. The DNA of the CDR3 is TGCGCCAGCAGTGAGTCGGGCAGGGCTGTGACTGGAAACACCATATATTTT. It yields the protein CASSESGRAVTGNTIYF.

The V call is TRBV5-6, the J call TRBJ1-2, with a tentative D call TRBD1 (6 bases). The V gene's germline CDR1 is SGHDT and CDR2 YYEEEE. Trimming pared 1 base from V and 6 bases from J, leaving 7 bases between. The CDR3 totals 12 residues. The CDR3 reads CASSLSGDGYTF. CDR3 bases: TGTGCCAGCAGCTTGTCAGGGGATGGCTACACCTTC. The full variable domain, completed using reference TRBV5-6 and TRBJ1-2, is DAGVTQSPTHLIKTRGQQVTLRCSPKSGHDTVSWYQQALGQGPQFIFQYYEEEERQRGNFPDRFSGHQFPNYSSELNVNALLLGDSALYLCASSLSGDGYTFGSGTRLTVV.

About this clone itself: At one end the junction does not follow the germline gene, possibly because of a read error. The rearrangement joins TRBV7-7 to TRBJ2-5; weak D call: TRBD1 (5 bases). Germline assignment: CDR1 SSHAT and CDR2 FNYEAQ (reference sequence). The CDR3 contains 14 residues. CDR3 bases: TGTGCTAGCAGCCCACCTACGACAGCCGAGACCCAGTACTTC. Protein sequence: CASSPPTTAETQYF.

This sequence joins TRBV11-2 and TRBJ2-7, with D possibly TRBD1 on 6 matching bases. Germline CDR1 is SGHAT and CDR2 is FQNNGV. The CDR3 sequence is 13 residues long. The germline V and J ends were trimmed by 3 bases and 5 bases, with 11 bases remaining between them. DNA for the CDR3: TGTGCCAGCAGCTTGGACAGTCAGAACGAGCAGTACTTC. The encoded protein is CASSLDSQNEQYF. Variable domain in full (rest from reference TRBV11-2 and TRBJ2-7): EAGVAQSPRYKIIEKRQSVAFWCNPISGHATLYWYQQILGQGPKLLIQFQNNGVVDDSQLPKDRFSAERLKGVDSTLKIQPAKLEDSAVYLCASSLDSQNEQYFGPGTRLTVT.

The DNA for the CDR3 is TGTGCCAGCAGTTTGATTGGAGCAATAGGCAATCAGCCCCAGCATTTT. It encodes CASSLIGAIGNQPQHF. V and J are TRBV28 and TRBJ1-5; D not resolved. There are 16 residues in the CDR3. The ends were cut back, 3 bases at V and 2 bases at J, with 14 bases in the middle. From germline, CDR1 is MDHEN and CDR2 SYDVKM.

J is TRBJ1-2 and V is TRBV10-3; D is unresolved. Trimming stripped 1 base from V and 4 bases from J, with 7 bases between. CDR3 length: 13 amino acids. The V gene's germline CDR1 is ENHRY and CDR2 SYGVKD. The chain's CDR3 is CAISEWAGYGYTF. Here the CDR3 DNA reads TGTGCCATCAGTGAGTGGGCAGGCTATGGCTACACCTTC.

V gene TRBV18 combines with J gene TRBJ2-3; weak D call: TRBD2 (5 bases). V was trimmed by 3 bases and J by 0 bases, leaving 13 bases between them. Germline values: CDR1 KGHSH, CDR2 LQKENI. The CDR3 totals 16 residues. CDR3 DNA: TGTGCCAGCTCACCCCTGAGGACTGGGAGCACAGATACGCAGTATTTT. It codes for CASSPLRTGSTDTQYF.

This chain connects TRBV20-1 to TRBJ1-2; unclear D gene. The CDR3 extends over 11 amino acids. Germline V gene data show CDR1 as DFQATT and CDR2 as SNEGSKA (reference sequence). V lost 6 bases and J 8 bases, leaving 13 bases between the germline ends. CDR3 in amino acids: CSARKVGGYTF. The CDR3 bases are TGCAGTGCGAGGAAGGTTGGCGGCTACACCTTC.